Presented here are 20 T cell receptor beta chains from one specimen sequenced in a study of blood T cell repertoires in COVID-19 (dated by TCRdb to 2018 to 2020). The receptor library was made with the immunoSEQ multiplex PCR assay. This immuneACCESS table, as held by TCRdb, lists in-frame sequences with V and J called but not all clones. Of the missing ones, under half trace to an unresolved V gene in checked studies; the others have no known cause. Recorded for this sample are tens of thousands of clones; roughly 80% of them occurred a single time. The ten largest clones add up to approximately 14% of the sample. The sample comprised peripheral blood. All receptors derive from a man between 60 and 70 years old with COVID-19, enrolled during active disease.

The gene calls are TRBV30 and TRBJ1-2; D possibly corresponds to TRBD1 (5 bases). V lost 2 bases to trimming and J lost 0 bases, with 13 bases between them. Germline CDR1 GTSNPN, CDR2 SVGIG (reference sequence). The CDR3 totals 15 residues. The CDR3 loop reads CAWSPKGPSNYGYTF. The CDR3 nucleotides are TGTGCCTGGAGTCCCAAGGGGCCCTCTAACTATGGCTACACCTTC. Based on the CDR3 plus reference TRBV30 and TRBJ1-2, the full variable domain is SQTIHQWPATLVQPVGSPLSLECTVEGTSNPNLYWYRQAAGRGLQLLFYSVGIGQISSEVPQNLSASRPQDRQFILSSKKLLLSDSGFYLCAWSPKGPSNYGYTFGSGTRLTVV.

This chain connects TRBV2 to TRBJ2-3; the D gene is possibly TRBD2 (5 bases). Germline CDR1 is SNHLY and CDR2 is FYNNEI. This CDR3 spans 16 amino acids. V was shortened by 6 bases and J by 0 bases, with 16 bases between the two germline ends. Written as DNA, the CDR3 is TGTGCCAGCAGGTACCAAACGGGATTTAGCACAGATACGCAGTATTTT. It encodes CASRYQTGFSTDTQYF. The complete variable domain, with remaining parts taken from reference TRBV2 and TRBJ2-3, reads EPEVTQTPSHQVTQMGQEVILRCVPISNHLYFYWYRQILGQKVEFLVSFYNNEISEKSEIFDDQFSVERPDGSNFTLKIRSTKLEDSAMYFCASRYQTGFSTDTQYFGPGTRLTVL.

CDR3 coding DNA: TGCGCCAGCAGCTTGGAGGGGCGCGTTACCGGGGAGCTGTTTTTT. Encoded protein: CASSLEGRVTGELFF. V and J are TRBV5-1 and TRBJ2-2; D perhaps matches TRBD1 (5 bases). The CDR3 consists of 15 residues. Trimming cost V 0 bases and J 5 bases, with 11 bases left between them. Germline loops: CDR1 SGHRS, CDR2 YFSETQ.

J is TRBJ1-1 and V is TRBV28; the D gene is possibly TRBD1 (5 bases). Per germline, CDR1 MDHEN and CDR2 SYDVKM. V was shortened by 2 bases and J by 7 bases, with 20 bases between the two germline ends. The CDR3 covers 16 residues. The CDR3 is CASSLNPPGQRIEAFF. CDR3 sequence (DNA): TGTGCCAGCAGTTTAAACCCCCCAGGGCAACGTATTGAAGCTTTCTTT.

The CDR3 DNA is TGTGCCAGTAAGAAGGAGGGAACCAATCAGCCCCAGCATTTT. Protein product: CASKKEGTNQPQHF. The genes are TRBV6-5 and TRBJ1-5; D is unclear. The CDR3 runs 14 residues. V lost 9 bases to trimming and J lost 3 bases, with 15 bases between them. Per the germline V gene, CDR1 is MNHEY and CDR2 is SVGAGI.

V usage is TRBV30 and J usage is TRBJ1-1; tentatively, D is TRBD1 (5 bases). CDR3 size: 9 residues. From germline, CDR1 is GTSNPN and CDR2 SVGIG (reference sequence). The CDR3 sequence is CACGTNTFF. DNA of the CDR3: TGTGCTTGCGGGACCAATACTTTCTTT.

V usage is TRBV11-2 and J usage is TRBJ1-2; 8 bases fit TRBD1. The germline V gene has CDR1 SGHAT and CDR2 FQNNGV. V shed 4 bases and J 7 bases; nucleotides not matched to a gene: 2. This CDR3 is built from 12 residues. The CDR3 DNA reads TGTGCCAGCAGCTCAGGGGGCGCTGGCTACACCTTC. Protein: CASSSGGAGYTF.

The chain joins TRBV9 to TRBJ2-1, with D maybe TRBD2 (6 bases). Germline V gives CDR1 SGDLS, CDR2 YYNGEE. CDR3 length equals 14 residues. V was clipped by 0 bases and J by 3 bases, with 7 bases between them. In DNA form, the CDR3 reads TGTGCCAGCAGCGTAGACGGGGGCTACAATGAGCAGTTCTTC. It codes for CASSVDGGYNEQFF.

This sequence joins TRBV4-1 and TRBJ1-2; a weak D match, TRBD1 (5 bases). CDR3 length equals 14 residues. Germline V gives CDR1 MGHRA, CDR2 YSYEKL. Trimming cost V 3 bases and J 8 bases, with 16 bases left between them. The CDR3 sequence is CASSHQQGYRGYTF. DNA of the CDR3: TGCGCCAGCAGCCATCAGCAGGGCTATCGGGGCTACACCTTC.

The V and J genes are TRBV6-1 and TRBJ2-7; 7 bases are shared with TRBD2. Germline V gives CDR1 MNHNS, CDR2 SASEGT. The CDR3 runs 15 residues. V was clipped by 1 base and J by 3 bases; unmatched bases: 6. The CDR3 loop is CASSEGLAKIYEQYF. In nucleotides, the CDR3 is TGTGCCAGCAGTGAAGGACTAGCTAAAATCTACGAGCAGTACTTC.

This chain links TRBV3-1 (or the pseudogene TRBV3-2) with TRBJ1-4; 8 bases are a match to TRBD1. J was trimmed by 5 bases and V by 10 bases; bases with no gene match: 9. The CDR3 is 14 residues long. Looked up from germline, CDR1 is LGHDT and CDR2 is YNNKEL (reference sequence). The CDR3 DNA reads as TGTGCCACCTCCCCAGGACAGGGCAATGAAAAACTGTTTTTT. It codes for CATSPGQGNEKLFF.

This chain links TRBV5-6 with TRBJ2-7; D possibly corresponds to TRBD2 (6 bases). With 6 bases removed from V and 0 bases from J, the gap between germline ends came to 22 bases. The germline CDR1 and CDR2 sequences are SGHDT and YYEEEE. The CDR3 covers 17 residues. The CDR3 nucleotides read TGTGCCAGCACCCCGTTGGGAGAGCGGGCGAGCTCCTACGAGCAGTACTTC. This encodes CASTPLGERASSYEQYF.

This chain connects TRBV10-3 to TRBJ1-2; 8 bases match TRBD1. This CDR3 spans 13 amino acids. V gave up 7 bases and J gave up 8 bases; unmatched junction bases: 9. CDR1 is ENHRY and CDR2 is SYGVKD in the germline V gene. The DNA of the CDR3 is TGTGCCATCAACCAGGACAGGGAAACCGGCTACACCTTC. It codes for CAINQDRETGYTF.

The chain couples TRBV2 to TRBJ2-5; D might be TRBD1 (5 bases). Germline V CDR1 and CDR2: SNHLY, FYNNEI. V was pared by 5 bases and J by 1 base, with 11 bases between. This CDR3 contains 14 residues. CDR3 amino acids: CASSSMTAQETQYF. The CDR3 DNA reads TGTGCCAGCAGTTCAATGACAGCCCAAGAGACCCAGTACTTC. Full variable domain (rest looked up from reference TRBV2 and TRBJ2-5): EPEVTQTPSHQVTQMGQEVILRCVPISNHLYFYWYRQILGQKVEFLVSFYNNEISEKSEIFDDQFSVERPDGSNFTLKIRSTKLEDSAMYFCASSSMTAQETQYFGPGTRLLVL.

This chain joins TRBV28 and TRBJ2-5; the match to TRBD2 covers 8 bases. The CDR3 is 15 residues long. Unmatched junction bases numbered 4, after V lost 3 bases and J lost 1 base. Per germline, CDR1 MDHEN and CDR2 SYDVKM. The CDR3 protein is CASSFRAGGQETQYF. CDR3 DNA sequence: TGTGCCAGCAGTTTCAGGGCGGGGGGCCAAGAGACCCAGTACTTC.

The chain links TRBV6-2 or TRBV6-3 to TRBJ2-7; D uncertain. Germline lookup yields CDR1 MNHEY and CDR2 SVGEGT. The CDR3 consists of 15 residues. The V end lost 6 bases, the J end lost 4 bases, and 19 bases lay between the germline ends. CDR3 region: CASSNLAGPAYEQYF. Written as DNA, the CDR3 is TGTGCCAGCAGCAACCTGGCAGGCCCGGCTTACGAGCAGTACTTC.

This chain joins TRBV5-1 and TRBJ2-2; 14 bases are shared with TRBD2. Losses at the gene ends were 4 bases for V and 4 bases for J; bases not matched to a gene: 6. The germline CDR1 and CDR2 sequences are SGHRS and YFSETQ. The CDR3 runs to 17 residues. This chain's CDR3 is CASSLGLAGASTGELFF. The CDR3, as DNA: TGCGCCAGCAGCCTGGGACTAGCGGGGGCTAGCACCGGGGAGCTGTTTTTT. Variable domain in full (rest from reference TRBV5-1 and TRBJ2-2): KAGVTQTPRYLIKTRGQQVTLSCSPISGHRSVSWYQQTPGQGLQFLFEYFSETQRNKGNFPGRFSGRQFSNSRSEMNVSTLELGDSALYLCASSLGLAGASTGELFFGEGSRLTVL.

The chain combines TRBV5-5 with TRBJ2-1; D gene ambiguous. Per the germline V gene, CDR1 is SGHKS and CDR2 is YYEKEE (reference sequence). The ends were cut back, 1 base at V and 4 bases at J, with 12 bases in the middle. The CDR3 runs to 15 residues. The CDR3 nucleotides read TGTGCCAGCAGCTTGTTGCGCTACTCGTACAATGAGCAGTTCTTC. Its protein product is CASSLLRYSYNEQFF.

V gene TRBV2 combines with J gene TRBJ2-5, with a tentative D call TRBD2 (5 bases). CDR1 is SNHLY, CDR2 FYNNEI, per germline. The CDR3 loop spans 13 amino acids. V dropped 5 bases and J dropped 5 bases, with 12 bases sitting between them. The CDR3 region has the DNA TGTGCCAGCAGTTACCTAGCTGGGGAGACCCAGTACTTC. Amino acids: CASSYLAGETQYF.

This clone was observed a handful of times. The gene calls are TRBV9 and TRBJ2-7; 12 positions agree with TRBD1. There are 16 residues in the CDR3. The germline CDR1 and CDR2 sequences are SGDLS and YYNGEE. J lost 7 bases, V lost 3 bases, and 11 bases had no gene match. The CDR3 is CASSATSRDRGREQYF. As DNA, the CDR3 is TGTGCCAGCAGCGCAACCTCCCGGGACAGGGGGCGTGAGCAGTACTTC.